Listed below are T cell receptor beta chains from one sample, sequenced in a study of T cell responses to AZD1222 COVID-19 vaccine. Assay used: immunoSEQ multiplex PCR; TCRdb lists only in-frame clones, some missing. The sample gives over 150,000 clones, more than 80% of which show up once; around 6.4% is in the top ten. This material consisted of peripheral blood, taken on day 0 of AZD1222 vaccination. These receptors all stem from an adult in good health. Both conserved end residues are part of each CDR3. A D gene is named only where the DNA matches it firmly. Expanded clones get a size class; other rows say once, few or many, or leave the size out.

CDR3 DNA: TGTGCCAGCAGCCGAATACTAGCGGTAACCCGCACCGGGGAGCTGTTTTTT
CDR3 protein: CASSRILAVTRTGELFF
J gene: TRBJ2-2
V gene: TRBV7-9
clone size: once
D gene: TRBD2

CDR3 DNA: TGTGCCTGGCAGGGACAGTCCAATCAGCCCCAGCATTTT
CDR3 protein: CAWQGQSNQPQHF
J gene: TRBJ1-5
V gene: TRBV30
clone size: once
D gene: TRBD1

CDR3 DNA: TGTGCCAGCAGCCAAAACGGCAGGGCCAACTATGGCTACACCTTC
CDR3 protein: CASSQNGRANYGYTF
J gene: TRBJ1-2
V gene: TRBV4-2
clone size: -
D gene: -

CDR3 DNA: TGTGCCAGCAGCTTAGGACAGGGTTTTGAAGCTTTCTTT
CDR3 protein: CASSLGQGFEAFF
J gene: TRBJ1-1
V gene: TRBV7-7
clone size: -
D gene: TRBD1

CDR3 DNA: TGCGCCAGCAGTGTGGCAGACCAAGAGACCCAGTACTTC
CDR3 protein: CASSVADQETQYF
J gene: TRBJ2-5
V gene: TRBV10-2
clone size: -
D gene: -

CDR3 DNA: TGTGCCAGCAGCTTATCCCTGCAGTGGGGAGAAAAACTGTTTTTT
CDR3 protein: CASSLSLQWGEKLFF
J gene: TRBJ1-4
V gene: TRBV7-2
clone size: -
D gene: -

CDR3 DNA: TGTGCCAGCAGCCTTGGGGCAGCCTATGGCTACACCTTC
CDR3 protein: CASSLGAAYGYTF
J gene: TRBJ1-2
V gene: TRBV7-9
clone size: -
D gene: -

CDR3 DNA: TGCGCCAGCAGTCAGGGACTAGCGGGAGGCCAGAGCTCCTACGAGCAGTACTTC
CDR3 protein: CASSQGLAGGQSSYEQYF
J gene: TRBJ2-7
V gene: TRBV10-1
clone size: -
D gene: TRBD2

CDR3 DNA: TGTGCCAGCAGTTTCACCGGGAAAAGTGGTGGCTACACCTTC
CDR3 protein: CASSFTGKSGGYTF
J gene: TRBJ1-2
V gene: TRBV28
clone size: -
D gene: -

CDR3 DNA: TGTGCCAGCAGTATCACTAGCGGCACAGATACGCAGTATTTT
CDR3 protein: CASSITSGTDTQYF
J gene: TRBJ2-3
V gene: TRBV2
clone size: -
D gene: TRBD2

CDR3 DNA: TGTGCCAGCAGCTTGGGCGGGACAGGGGACGAGCAGTACTTC
CDR3 protein: CASSLGGTGDEQYF
J gene: TRBJ2-7
V gene: TRBV11-2
clone size: -
D gene: TRBD1

CDR3 DNA: TGTGCCAGCAGTTTACGCCAGGGGGCTGGAGTCGAAAAACTGTTTTTT
CDR3 protein: CASSLRQGAGVEKLFF
J gene: TRBJ1-4
V gene: TRBV27
clone size: -
D gene: TRBD1

CDR3 DNA: TGTGCCAGCAGCCAAGCCTCAGGGGACACTAATGAAAAACTGTTTTTT
CDR3 protein: CASSQASGDTNEKLFF
J gene: TRBJ1-4
V gene: TRBV4-2
clone size: -
D gene: -

CDR3 DNA: TGTGCCAGCAGCCCAGACATTAGTTCACCCCTCCACTTT
CDR3 protein: CASSPDISSPLHF
J gene: TRBJ1-6
V gene: TRBV7-9
clone size: -
D gene: -

CDR3 DNA: TGTGCCAGCAGTTTTTTCGGGGCGACCTTCTCTGGGGCCAACGTCCTGACTTTC
CDR3 protein: CASSFFGATFSGANVLTF
J gene: TRBJ2-6
V gene: TRBV27
clone size: -
D gene: -

CDR3 DNA: TGTGCCACCAGTAGGAGGGAAAATTCACCCCTCCACTTT
CDR3 protein: CATSRRENSPLHF
J gene: TRBJ1-6
V gene: TRBV24-1
clone size: -
D gene: -

CDR3 DNA: TGTGCCAGCAGCTTAGAGTCGTTAGGTCCCTATGGCTACACCTTC
CDR3 protein: CASSLESLGPYGYTF
J gene: TRBJ1-2
V gene: TRBV7-9
clone size: -
D gene: -

CDR3 DNA: TGTGCCAGCAGCCTCAGGGCCTCCTCTGGGGCCAACGTCCTGACTTTC
CDR3 protein: CASSLRASSGANVLTF
J gene: TRBJ2-6
V gene: TRBV5-4
clone size: -
D gene: -